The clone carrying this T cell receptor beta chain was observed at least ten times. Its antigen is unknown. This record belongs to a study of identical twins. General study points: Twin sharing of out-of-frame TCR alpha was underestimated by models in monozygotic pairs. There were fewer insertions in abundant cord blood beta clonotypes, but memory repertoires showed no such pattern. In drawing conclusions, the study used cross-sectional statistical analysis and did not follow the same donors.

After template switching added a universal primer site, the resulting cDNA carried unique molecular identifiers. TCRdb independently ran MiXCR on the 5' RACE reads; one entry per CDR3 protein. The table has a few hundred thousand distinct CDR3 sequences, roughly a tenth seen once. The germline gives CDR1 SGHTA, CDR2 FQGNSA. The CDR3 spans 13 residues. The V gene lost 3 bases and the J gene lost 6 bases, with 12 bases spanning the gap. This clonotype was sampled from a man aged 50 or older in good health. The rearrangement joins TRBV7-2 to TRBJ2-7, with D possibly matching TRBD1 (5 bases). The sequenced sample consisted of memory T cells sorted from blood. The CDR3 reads CASSLVGQGEQYF. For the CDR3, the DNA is TGTGCCAGCAGCTTGGTGGGGCAGGGCGAGCAGTACTTC.